The 25 T cell receptor beta chains given below trace back to one sample, sequenced in a study of early T cells in non-severe SARS-CoV-2 infection. Each CDR3 protein gets one entry after TCRdb re-called the 5' RACE reads with MiXCR. The sample includes under 70,000 distinct CDR3 sequences, 15% of them seen just once. The source was whole blood, collected at baseline. The receptors derive from an adult who was a healthcare worker with PCR-confirmed SARS-CoV-2 infection or an uninfected control (not recorded which).

J is TRBJ2-5 and V is TRBV6-5, with D unresolved. This CDR3 spans 13 amino acids. Germline-derived CDR1 and CDR2 are MNHEY and SVGAGI. Trimming removed 4 bases from V and 5 bases from J, with 11 bases in between. CDR3 region: CASSSPGGETQYF. In DNA form, the CDR3 reads TGTGCCAGCAGTTCCCCCGGTGGGGAGACCCAGTACTTC.

The rearrangement joins TRBV11-2 to TRBJ1-2; TRBD1 aligns across 9 bases. V was pared by 8 bases and J by 4 bases, with 8 bases of the junction left unmatched. The germline gives CDR1 SGHAT, CDR2 FQNNGV. The CDR3 runs to 14 residues. The CDR3 loop is CASSLTGGGYGYTF. CDR3 bases: TGTGCCAGCTCTCTAACAGGGGGCGGCTATGGCTACACCTTC.

This clonotype has ten or more counts. The chain has TRBV7-2 and TRBJ2-7; tentative D call: TRBD2 (6 bases). Germline-derived CDR1 and CDR2 are SGHTA and FQGNSA. V was cut by 5 bases and J by 6 bases, with 17 bases left in between. The CDR3 loop spans 14 amino acids. Here the CDR3 DNA reads TGTGCCAGCAGCCTCGGACCGACTAGTGGCGAGCAGTACTTC. This gives the protein CASSLGPTSGEQYF.

This clonotype was seen at least ten times. V is TRBV12-3 or TRBV12-4 and J is TRBJ2-1; TRBD2 matches at 12 bases. This CDR3 comprises 15 residues. J gave up 4 bases and V 6 bases, and 4 bases lay outside the gene matches. CDR3 sequence reads: CASRTTSGRYNEQFF. Written as DNA, the CDR3 is TGTGCCAGCAGGACCACTAGCGGGAGGTACAATGAGCAGTTCTTC.

The chain combines TRBV12-5 with TRBJ1-1, with D unclear. CDR3 length equals 12 residues. The germline V gene has CDR1 LGHNT and CDR2 FRNRAP. V was trimmed by 9 bases and J by 0 bases, leaving 8 bases between them. CDR3 DNA sequence: TGTGCTAGCGGCTTCATGAACACTGAAGCTTTCTTT. Translating gives CASGFMNTEAFF.

The rearrangement uses TRBV9 and TRBJ2-7, with D perhaps matching TRBD2 (6 bases). This CDR3 is built from 15 residues. V shed 2 bases and J shed 4 bases, with 16 bases lying between them. The germline CDR1 and CDR2 sequences are SGDLS and YYNGEE. CDR3 DNA sequence: TGTGCCAGCAGCGTCTCCGGGAGCGCCGGGTACGAGCAGTACTTC. Translating it yields CASSVSGSAGYEQYF. The full variable domain, with the rest looked up from reference TRBV9 and TRBJ2-7, is DSGVTQTPKHLITATGQRVTLRCSPRSGDLSVYWYQQSLDQGLQFLIQYYNGEERAKGNILERFSAQQFPDLHSELNLSSLELGDSALYFCASSVSGSAGYEQYFGPGTRLTVT.

The chain recombines TRBV5-6 with TRBJ2-7; D is undetermined. Germline V gene data show CDR1 as SGHDT and CDR2 as YYEEEE. V was clipped by 0 bases and J by 1 base, with 11 bases between them. This CDR3 region has 15 residues. CDR3 nucleotides: TGTGCCAGCAGCTTGGAAAGACCAGCGTCCTACGAGCAGTACTTC. Translation: CASSLERPASYEQYF.

The table lists this clonotype with a few counts. The chain recombines TRBV7-9 with TRBJ1-6; 9 positions match TRBD1. Germline CDR1 is SEHNR and CDR2 is FQNEAQ (reference sequence). Unmatched junction bases numbered 5, after V lost 1 base and J lost 7 bases. The CDR3 consists of 16 residues. The CDR3 reads CASSLGDREGNSPLHF. DNA of the CDR3: TGTGCCAGCAGCTTAGGGGACAGGGAAGGAAATTCACCCCTCCACTTT.

The chain is built from TRBV20-1 and TRBJ2-7; either TRBD1 or TRBD2 may fit D (5 bases each). The germline gives CDR1 DFQATT, CDR2 SNEGSKA (reference sequence). Trimming took 1 base from V and 4 from J, leaving 5 bases between them. The CDR3 consists of 11 residues. The CDR3 DNA is TGCAGTGCTAGAGGGGGGTACGAGCAGTACTTC. Residues: CSARGGYEQYF.

The chain employs TRBV11-2 and TRBJ2-3, with TRBD1 matching 7 bases. V was clipped by 5 bases and J by 8 bases; unmatched bases: 4. The length of the CDR3 is 12 residues. Germline V lookup: CDR1 SGHAT, CDR2 FQNNGV. CDR3 sequence reads: CASSPQGTTQYF. In nucleotides, the CDR3 is TGTGCCAGCAGCCCACAGGGGACTACGCAGTATTTT. Complete variable domain (other parts from reference TRBV11-2 and TRBJ2-3): EAGVAQSPRYKIIEKRQSVAFWCNPISGHATLYWYQQILGQGPKLLIQFQNNGVVDDSQLPKDRFSAERLKGVDSTLKIQPAKLEDSAVYLCASSPQGTTQYFGPGTRLTVL.

The rearrangement links TRBV19 to TRBJ2-4; tentatively, D is TRBD2 (5 bases). This CDR3 spans 18 amino acids. The germline V gene encodes CDR1 LNHDA and CDR2 SQIVND (reference sequence). V lost 3 bases and J 0 bases, leaving 18 bases between the germline ends. As DNA, the CDR3 is TGTGCCAGTAGTATCCCCTCTCGGAGGACCTTAGCCAAAAACATTCAGTACTTC. Translated: CASSIPSRRTLAKNIQYF.

This clonotype was observed a few times. This rearrangement joins TRBV7-8 to TRBJ2-7; weak D call: TRBD1 (5 bases). Germline-derived CDR1 and CDR2 are SGHVS and FQNEAQ. Between the trimmed V and J ends, which lost 5 bases and 2 bases, there was a span of 16 bases. This CDR3 region has 15 residues. The CDR3 nucleotides are TGTGCCAGCAGCCGCGACAGCCACCCAACCTACGAGCAGTACTTC. It is translated as CASSRDSHPTYEQYF.

This clonotype was seen only a few times. The gene calls are TRBV6-5 and TRBJ2-7; D is possibly TRBD1 or TRBD2 (5 bases each). The CDR3 extends over 13 amino acids. Germline assignment: CDR1 MNHEY and CDR2 SVGAGI. The V gene lost 7 bases and the J gene lost 2 bases, with 12 bases spanning the gap. DNA of the CDR3: TGTGCCAGCATGACCGGGGCACCCTACGAGCAGTACTTC. Residues: CASMTGAPYEQYF.

This clonotype was picked up a small number of times. V is TRBV4-2 and J is TRBJ2-6; the D is unclear. V was pared by 0 bases and J by 0 bases, with 9 bases between. From germline, CDR1 is LGHNA and CDR2 YNFKEQ. The CDR3 has 17 amino acids. CDR3 region: CASSQDPAYSGANVLTF. The CDR3 DNA reads as TGTGCCAGCAGCCAAGATCCTGCATACTCTGGGGCCAACGTCCTGACTTTC.

CDR3 region: CASSYSKPPWGSSNQPQHF. Written as DNA, the CDR3 is TGTGCCAGCAGTTACTCGAAGCCCCCGTGGGGGAGCAGCAATCAGCCCCAGCATTTT. J is TRBJ1-5 and V is TRBV6-5, with TRBD1 as a possible D gene (5 bases). V lost 0 bases and J lost 1, with 19 bases in between. Germline CDR1 and CDR2: MNHEY and SVGAGI. This CDR3 contains 19 residues.

The chain recombines TRBV6-1 with TRBJ2-1; the D gene is possibly TRBD1 (6 bases). Germline V gene sequence: CDR1 MNHNS, CDR2 SASEGT. V was cut by 7 bases and J by 0 bases, with 19 bases left in between. CDR3 size: 17 residues. The CDR3 DNA reads TGTGCCAGCACCCCTGGACCAGGGGAGTCCTCCTACAATGAGCAGTTCTTC. Protein: CASTPGPGESSYNEQFF.

This clonotype occurred a few times. V usage is TRBV2 and J usage is TRBJ2-5; a possible D gene is TRBD1 (5 bases). Germline CDR1 and CDR2: SNHLY and FYNNEI. The germline V and J ends were trimmed by 4 bases and 5 bases, with 14 bases remaining between them. The CDR3 runs to 14 residues. In DNA, the CDR3 is TGTGCCAGCAGTGGAAGGGGAATGGGTGAGACCCAGTACTTC. Its translation is CASSGRGMGETQYF.

The J gene is TRBJ2-7, the V gene TRBV12-3 or TRBV12-4, with TRBD1 matching over 7 bases. CDR3 size: 13 residues. The junction had 8 bases not matched to a gene; V was cut back by 6 bases and J by 6 bases. Here the CDR3 reads CASSTLGQVEQYF. The DNA of the CDR3 is TGTGCCAGCAGCACCCTCGGACAGGTCGAGCAGTACTTC.

This clonotype was counted between two and nine times. The chain carries TRBV20-1 and TRBJ2-2; 8 bases match TRBD1. The germline CDR1 and CDR2 sequences are DFQATT and SNEGSKA (reference sequence). The CDR3 loop spans 13 amino acids. Germline trimming cut 1 base from V and 7 bases from J; bases unmatched to any gene: 2. The CDR3 reads CSARGTGNGELFF. The CDR3 nucleotides read TGCAGTGCTAGAGGGACAGGGAACGGGGAGCTGTTTTTT.

Remarks on this clonotype: The junction departs from germline at one end; a sequencing error may be responsible. V gene TRBV4-1 combines with J gene TRBJ2-5; D remains ambiguous. Looked up from germline, CDR1 is MGHRA and CDR2 is YSYEKL. The CDR3 is 14 residues long. CDR3 nucleotide sequence: TGCCCCAGCAGCCAAGTCCCCTTGCAAGAGACCCAGTACTTC. Its protein product is CPSSQVPLQETQYF.

This clonotype turned up a few times. The chain carries TRBV28 and TRBJ1-6, with 7 positions matching TRBD1. The CDR3 consists of 15 residues. Trimming removed 3 bases from V and 7 bases from J; junction bases left unmatched: 6. Per the germline V gene, CDR1 is MDHEN and CDR2 is SYDVKM. In nucleotides, the CDR3 is TGTGCCAGCAGTTTGCCCCTGACAGGGAATTCACCCCTCCACTTT. It translates to CASSLPLTGNSPLHF.

CDR3 in amino acids: CASSPVGMTGDQPQHF. DNA for the CDR3: TGTGCCAGCTCACCTGTCGGGATGACAGGGGATCAGCCCCAGCATTTT. The chain is built from TRBV18 and TRBJ1-5; 8 bases fit TRBD1. Per the germline V gene, CDR1 is KGHSH and CDR2 is LQKENI. With 3 bases clipped from V and 5 bases from J, the junction kept 9 bases outside the gene matches. The CDR3 is made up of 16 amino acids.

This chain joins TRBV28 and TRBJ2-7, with a weak D call TRBD1 (6 bases). Trimming removed 4 bases from V and 0 bases from J, with 13 bases in between. CDR1 MDHEN and CDR2 SYDVKM come from the germline V gene. The CDR3 has 15 amino acids. The CDR3 reads CASSSTGLSSYEQYF. CDR3 sequence (DNA): TGTGCCAGCAGTTCCACAGGGTTGAGCTCCTACGAGCAGTACTTC.

The rearrangement joins TRBV7-9 to TRBJ1-3; D not resolved. Germline assignment: CDR1 SEHNR and CDR2 FQNEAQ (reference sequence). V lost 5 bases and J lost 0, with 8 bases in between. The CDR3 covers 14 residues. CDR3 region: CASSPGFSGNTIYF. The CDR3 coding sequence is TGTGCCAGCAGCCCGGGGTTCTCTGGAAACACCATATATTTT.

This clonotype has more than one count but fewer than ten. V usage is TRBV19 and J usage is TRBJ2-5, with 7 bases identical to TRBD1. This CDR3 has 14 amino acids. Germline CDR1 is LNHDA and CDR2 is SQIVND (reference sequence). J was trimmed by 5 bases and V by 6 bases; bases with no gene match: 9. Written as DNA, the CDR3 is TGTGCCAGTAGCCGGGGACAGACTGCCGAGACCCAGTACTTC. As protein: CASSRGQTAETQYF.